Presented here are 29 T cell receptor beta chains from one specimen sequenced in a study of shared clonotypes between healthy human individuals. Sequenced by immunoSEQ multiplex PCR; TCRdb stores in-frame clones only, minus some. The sample consists of over 400,000 clones, 81% of them appearing once. Input material: PBMCs. The receptor set was obtained from a woman aged 40 to 55 in good health. Some clones in this sample may be carry-over from other donors' samples.

This clone has only one observation. The chain couples TRBV11-2 to TRBJ2-3; no clear D gene. Between the trimmed V and J ends, which lost 1 base and 4 bases, there was a span of 3 bases. Germline CDR1 and CDR2: SGHAT and FQNNGV. The CDR3 is 12 residues long. The CDR3 DNA reads TGTGCCAGCAGCTTAGTATCAGATACGCAGTATTTT. As protein: CASSLVSDTQYF.

The V gene is TRBV5-1, the J gene TRBJ1-2, with 7 bases that match TRBD1. V was clipped by 1 base and J by 2 bases; unmatched bases: 8. The CDR3 spans 16 residues. Germline V gene sequence: CDR1 SGHRS, CDR2 YFSETQ. CDR3 nucleotide sequence: TGCGCCAGCAGCTTGAATCACCGGGACAGCAACTATGGCTACACCTTC. Its protein is CASSLNHRDSNYGYTF. Filled out from reference TRBV5-1 and TRBJ1-2, the complete variable domain reads KAGVTQTPRYLIKTRGQQVTLSCSPISGHRSVSWYQQTPGQGLQFLFEYFSETQRNKGNFPGRFSGRQFSNSRSEMNVSTLELGDSALYLCASSLNHRDSNYGYTFGSGTRLTVV.

This clone was counted between two and nine times. This chain connects TRBV29-1 to TRBJ1-1; the match to TRBD1 covers 7 bases. Germline CDR1 reads SQVTM; CDR2 reads ANQGSEA. This CDR3 comprises 13 residues. V shed 4 bases, J shed 7 bases, and the junction held 9 bases outside the gene matches. CDR3 nucleotide sequence: TGCAGCGTTGTCGCTCAAGGGGGCAGTGAAGCTTTCTTT. Encoded protein: CSVVAQGGSEAFF.

V usage is TRBV9 and J usage is TRBJ2-7; D gene uncertain. V shed 2 bases and J shed 1 base, with 7 bases lying between them. The CDR3 sequence is 13 residues long. Germline V lookup: CDR1 SGDLS, CDR2 YYNGEE. The CDR3 loop reads CASSVDDSYEQYF. The DNA for the CDR3 is TGTGCCAGCAGCGTCGATGATTCCTACGAGCAGTACTTC. The whole variable domain, remainder taken from reference TRBV9 and TRBJ2-7, is DSGVTQTPKHLITATGQRVTLRCSPRSGDLSVYWYQQSLDQGLQFLIQYYNGEERAKGNILERFSAQQFPDLHSELNLSSLELGDSALYFCASSVDDSYEQYFGPGTRLTVT.

About this clone itself: A single base is all that separates this from a far larger clone, so a read error is likely. Here the CDR3 reads CSVVRTEGSEASF. The CDR3 DNA reads TGCAGCGTTGTTAGGACAGAGGGCTCTGAAGCTTCCTTT. The chain carries TRBV29-1 and TRBJ1-1; TRBD1 is a possible D gene (6 bases). From germline, CDR1 is SQVTM and CDR2 ANQGSEA. The CDR3 is 13 amino acids. Complete variable domain (other parts from reference TRBV29-1 and TRBJ1-1): SAVISQKPSRDICQRGTSLTIQCQVDSQVTMMFWYRQQPGQSLTLIATANQGSEATYESGFVIDKFPISRPNLTFSTLTVSNMSPEDSSIYLCSVVRTEGSEASFGQGTRLTVV.

A note on this clone: Within the sample, other DNA sequences also encode this same CDR3. The rearrangement links TRBV18 to TRBJ1-3; 9 bases fit TRBD1. The CDR3 covers 16 residues. In germline, CDR1 is KGHSH, CDR2 LQKENI. V lost 6 bases to trimming and J lost 0 bases; unmatched junction nucleotides: 6. The CDR3 is CASSQGQGSSGNTIYF. In DNA form, the CDR3 reads TGTGCCAGCTCCCAGGGACAGGGAAGCTCTGGAAACACCATATATTTT.

The CDR3 region is CASSLDMAPGGYTF. CDR3 nucleotide sequence: TGTGCCAGCAGCTTAGATATGGCACCCGGAGGCTACACCTTC. The rearrangement joins TRBV11-2 to TRBJ1-2; D gene ambiguous. V was trimmed by 0 bases and J by 8 bases, leaving 13 bases between them. Germline V lookup: CDR1 SGHAT, CDR2 FQNNGV. CDR3 length: 14 amino acids. The full variable domain, completed using reference TRBV11-2 and TRBJ1-2, is EAGVAQSPRYKIIEKRQSVAFWCNPISGHATLYWYQQILGQGPKLLIQFQNNGVVDDSQLPKDRFSAERLKGVDSTLKIQPAKLEDSAVYLCASSLDMAPGGYTFGSGTRLTVV.

In this sample, this clone turned up once. The chain couples TRBV27 to TRBJ2-7; a weak D match, TRBD1 (5 bases). The CDR3 extends over 16 amino acids. CDR1 and CDR2 from the germline V gene are MNHEY and SMNVEV (reference sequence). The V gene lost 3 bases and the J gene lost 7 bases, with 22 bases spanning the gap. In nucleotides, the CDR3 is TGTGCCAGCAGTTTCCAAGGGGCCAAAGCCATGTGGGAGCAGTACTTC. Translated: CASSFQGAKAMWEQYF.

For this clone: This is likely an artifact of a read error, given a far larger clone one base away. The identical CDR3 is also encoded by other nucleotide sequences in the sample. The rearrangement uses TRBV30 and TRBJ2-5; TRBD1 matches 8 bases. CDR1 GTSNPN and CDR2 SVGIG come from the germline V gene (reference sequence). The CDR3 runs to 13 residues. Trimming at V came to 6 bases and at J to 4 bases, leaving 7 bases not matched to a gene. This CDR3 is CACNRGFGETQYF. CDR3 coding DNA: TGTGCCTGTAACAGGGGGTTCGGAGAGACCCAGTACTTC.

Details on this clone: A far larger clone is one base from this, pointing to a likely read error. The same CDR3 can be traced to other DNA sequences in this sample. This rearrangement joins TRBV6-6 to TRBJ2-2; tentatively, D is TRBD1 (6 bases). The CDR3 spans 12 residues. Trimming removed 5 bases from V and 6 bases from J, with 7 bases in between. Germline CDR1 reads MNHNY; CDR2 reads SVGAGI (reference sequence). The CDR3: CASSQGPGELFF. The CDR3 bases are TGTGCCAGCAGTCAGGGGCCCGGGGAGCTGTTTTTT.

Comment on this clone: A much larger clone is a single base away; this may be a read error. DNA for the CDR3: TGTGCCAGCAGCGTAGCGTCAGGGTGTTCGTACGAGCAGTACTTC. It is translated as CASSVASGCSYEQYF. The chain combines TRBV9 with TRBJ2-7; D is perhaps TRBD1 (5 bases). Germline CDR1 is SGDLS and CDR2 is YYNGEE. This CDR3 region has 15 residues. The V end lost 0 bases, the J end lost 4 bases, and 14 bases lay between the germline ends. The entire variable domain, with the rest obtained from reference TRBV9 and TRBJ2-7, is as follows: DSGVTQTPKHLITATGQRVTLRCSPRSGDLSVYWYQQSLDQGLQFLIQYYNGEERAKGNILERFSAQQFPDLHSELNLSSLELGDSALYFCASSVASGCSYEQYFGPGTRLTVT.

CDR3: CASSLVGDSYEQYF. In DNA form, the CDR3 reads TGCGCCAGCAGCTTGGTTGGGGACAGCTACGAGCAGTACTTC. This chain links TRBV5-1 with TRBJ2-7; 7 nucleotides agree with TRBD1. Per the germline V gene, CDR1 is SGHRS and CDR2 is YFSETQ. The CDR3 sequence is 14 residues long. V lost 0 bases to trimming and J lost 3 bases; unmatched junction nucleotides: 3.

The chain is built from TRBV6-5 and TRBJ2-7; no firm D call. This CDR3 spans 13 amino acids. The ends were cut back, 0 bases at V and 3 bases at J, with 6 bases in the middle. Germline CDR1 MNHEY, CDR2 SVGAGI. CDR3 amino acids: CASSYSRSYEQYF. CDR3 bases: TGTGCCAGCAGTTACTCCAGGAGCTACGAGCAGTACTTC.

A note on this clone: The likely explanation is a read error, given a far larger clone one base away. The rearrangement links TRBV9 to TRBJ2-5; 11 bases align to TRBD2. This CDR3 spans 14 amino acids. Germline V gene sequence: CDR1 SGDLS, CDR2 YYNGEE. The chain's CDR3 is CAISVGSGREEQYF. CDR3 coding DNA: TGTGCCATCAGCGTAGGTAGCGGGAGGGAAGAGCAGTACTTC. Combining the CDR3 with reference TRBV9 and TRBJ2-5 gives the whole variable domain DSGVTQTPKHLITATGQRVTLRCSPRSGDLSVYWYQQSLDQGLQFLIQYYNGEERAKGNILERFSAQQFPDLHSELNLSSLELGDSALYFCAISVGSGREEQYFGPGTRLLVL.

This clone was seen a handful of times. The J gene is TRBJ1-1, the V gene TRBV29-1; weak D call: TRBD1 (5 bases). Germline CDR1 and CDR2: SQVTM and ANQGSEA. V was cut by 7 bases and J by 0 bases, with 18 bases left in between. The CDR3 totals 15 residues. The CDR3 reads CSAARGWGMNTEAFF. The CDR3 coding sequence is TGCAGCGCTGCGAGGGGATGGGGTATGAACACTGAAGCTTTCTTT.

The J gene is TRBJ2-3, the V gene TRBV10-2; 15 nucleotides align to TRBD2. CDR1 is WSHSY, CDR2 SAAADI, per germline. The ends lost 2 bases at V and 6 bases at J; junction bases unmatched: 3. There are 16 residues in the CDR3. CDR3 sequence reads: CASSERTSGGEDTQYF. The CDR3 DNA sequence: TGCGCCAGCAGTGAGCGGACTAGCGGGGGGGAGGATACGCAGTATTTT.

The rearrangement links TRBV6-5 to TRBJ2-7; 8 nucleotides agree with TRBD2. V gave up 6 bases and J gave up 3 bases; unmatched junction bases: 4. There are 13 residues in the CDR3. The germline gives CDR1 MNHEY, CDR2 SVGAGI. CDR3 in amino acids: CASSRGGFYEQYF. The CDR3 DNA follows: TGTGCCAGCAGCCGGGGGGGGTTCTACGAGCAGTACTTC.

The gene calls are TRBV11-2 and TRBJ1-5; D is undetermined. Germline CDR1 and CDR2: SGHAT and FQNNGV. This CDR3 spans 14 amino acids. With 3 bases removed from V and 1 base from J, the gap between germline ends came to 7 bases. This CDR3 reads CASSFGGSNQPQHF. The CDR3 DNA follows: TGTGCCAGCAGCTTTGGCGGCAGCAATCAGCCCCAGCATTTT.

The gene calls are TRBV5-1 and TRBJ2-7, with 8 bases aligning to TRBD1. Germline assignment: CDR1 SGHRS and CDR2 YFSETQ. The trim removed 4 bases at V and 2 bases at J, leaving 11 bases unmatched. CDR3 size: 16 residues. CDR3 region: CASSPRTGGPTYEQYF. The DNA of the CDR3 is TGCGCCAGCAGCCCGAGAACAGGGGGGCCCACCTACGAGCAGTACTTC.

This chain connects TRBV6-1 to TRBJ1-1, with TRBD1 identical over 8 bases. Per the germline V gene, CDR1 is MNHNS and CDR2 is SASEGT. The ends lost 5 bases at V and 1 base at J; junction bases unmatched: 3. CDR3 length: 14 residues. The CDR3 spells CASSYDRGNTEAFF. CDR3 nucleotides: TGTGCCAGCAGTTATGACAGGGGGAACACTGAAGCTTTCTTT.

Comment on this clone: Given a far larger clone just one base away, this is likely a sequencing read error. The V gene is TRBV7-3, the J gene TRBJ2-1; D is undetermined. The CDR3 extends over 15 amino acids. Germline values: CDR1 SGHTA, CDR2 FQGTGA. The CDR3 region has the DNA TGTGCCAGCAGCCCCCGAAACAGCTCCTACAATGATCAGTTCTTC. This gives the protein CASSPRNSSYNDQFF. The full variable domain, rest sourced from reference TRBV7-3 and TRBJ2-1, is GAGVSQTPSNKVTEKGKYVELRCDPISGHTALYWYRQSLGQGPEFLIYFQGTGAADDSGLPNDRFFAVRPEGSVSTLKIQRTERGDSAVYLCASSPRNSSYNDQFFGPGTRLTVL.

The V and J genes are TRBV29-1 and TRBJ1-2; D might be TRBD1 (5 bases). The CDR3 sequence is 18 residues long. Germline V lookup: CDR1 SQVTM, CDR2 ANQGSEA. The V end lost 8 bases, the J end lost 4 bases, and 32 bases lay between the germline ends. The CDR3 nucleotides read TGCAGCTACCACAGCCTAGCGTTGGAATTTGTTAGGGGCTATGGCTACACCTTC. Translated, it gives CSYHSLALEFVRGYGYTF.

This clone was observed a few times. The CDR3 coding sequence is TGTGCCAGCAGACCTGGGGGACTAGTGTACAATGAGCAGTTCTTC. It encodes CASRPGGLVYNEQFF. The J gene is TRBJ2-1, the V gene TRBV7-6, with TRBD2 identical over 8 bases. V dropped 6 bases and J dropped 4; count of bases not matched to a gene: 8. CDR1 is SGHVS, CDR2 FNYEAQ, per germline. This CDR3 region has 15 residues.

CDR3 coding DNA: TGTGCCAGCAGCTTAGCGGCAGGGGGCAGCTACGAGCAGTACTTC. Its protein product is CASSLAAGGSYEQYF. The gene calls are TRBV11-2 and TRBJ2-7, with TRBD1 identical over 8 bases. Losses at the gene ends were 1 base for V and 3 bases for J; bases not matched to a gene: 5. This CDR3 has 15 residues. CDR1 is SGHAT, CDR2 FQNNGV, per germline.

The rearrangement joins TRBV7-9 to TRBJ2-7; TRBD2 agrees at 8 bases. Germline CDR1 SEHNR, CDR2 FQNEAQ (reference sequence). The CDR3 is 14 residues long. With 8 bases clipped from V and 2 bases from J, the junction kept 8 bases outside the gene matches. CDR3 protein: CASENLAGPYEQYF. CDR3 in DNA: TGTGCCAGCGAAAATTTAGCGGGACCCTACGAGCAGTACTTC.

The chain has TRBV10-3 and TRBJ1-2; 8 bases fit TRBD1. The germline V gene has CDR1 ENHRY and CDR2 SYGVKD. Trimming cost V 0 bases and J 4 bases; bases outside gene matches: 4. The CDR3 length is 15 residues. The CDR3 protein is CAISESGQEGYGYTF. DNA for the CDR3: TGTGCCATCAGTGAGTCGGGACAGGAAGGCTATGGCTACACCTTC.

About this clone: A read error is the likely source, as a far larger clone sits one nucleotide away. This rearrangement joins TRBV28 to TRBJ1-4; 7 bases map to TRBD1. Per germline, CDR1 MDHEN and CDR2 SYDVKM. The CDR3 loop spans 13 amino acids. The DNA of the CDR3 is TGTACCAGCGAGGGGGCGGCTAATGAAAAACTGTTTTTT. Encoded protein: CTSEGAANEKLFF.

This sequence joins TRBV6-1 and TRBJ1-1; D possibly corresponds to TRBD1 (5 bases). The CDR3 runs 14 residues. Per germline, CDR1 MNHNS and CDR2 SASEGT. The V gene lost 4 bases and the J gene lost 5 bases, with 14 bases spanning the gap. CDR3: CASSAAGGETEAFF. CDR3 nucleotides: TGTGCCAGCAGTGCTGCGGGGGGGGAAACTGAAGCTTTCTTT.

V usage is TRBV7-9 and J usage is TRBJ2-7, with D perhaps matching TRBD2 (6 bases). CDR1 and CDR2 (germline): SEHNR, FQNEAQ (reference sequence). The length of the CDR3 is 12 residues. Trimming left V 5 bases short and J 3 bases short, with 8 bases between. The CDR3 bases are TGTGCCAGCAGCCGTAGCGGCTACGAGCAGTACTTC. Translated: CASSRSGYEQYF.